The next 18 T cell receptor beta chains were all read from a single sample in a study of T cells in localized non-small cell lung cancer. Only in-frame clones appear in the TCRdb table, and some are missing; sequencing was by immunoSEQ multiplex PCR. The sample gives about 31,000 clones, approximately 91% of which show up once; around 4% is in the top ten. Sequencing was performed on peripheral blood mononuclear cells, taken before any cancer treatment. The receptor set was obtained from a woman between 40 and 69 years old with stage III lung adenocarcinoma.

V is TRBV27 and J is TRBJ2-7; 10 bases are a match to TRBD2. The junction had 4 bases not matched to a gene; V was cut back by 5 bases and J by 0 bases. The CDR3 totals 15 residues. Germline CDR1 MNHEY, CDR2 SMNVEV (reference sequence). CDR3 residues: CASSLAGATSYEQYF. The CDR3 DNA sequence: TGTGCCAGCAGTCTAGCGGGAGCGACCTCCTACGAGCAGTACTTC.

For the CDR3, the DNA is TGTGCCACCAGCAGGTATGAAGACAGGGAGGATTCACCCCTCCACTTT. Translation gives CATSRYEDREDSPLHF. The rearrangement links TRBV15 to TRBJ1-6; TRBD1 matches at 7 bases. This CDR3 contains 16 residues. After removal of 3 bases from V and 8 bases from J, the junction contained 10 bases not matched to a gene. Looked up from germline, CDR1 is LNHNV and CDR2 is YYDKDF (reference sequence).

CDR3 nucleotide sequence: TGTGCCAGCAGCACCGACAGGGTTGGCACCGGGGAGCTGTTTTTT. Residues: CASSTDRVGTGELFF. The rearrangement links TRBV5-5 to TRBJ2-2, with TRBD1 identical over 7 bases. The CDR3 runs to 15 residues. After removal of 4 bases from V and 4 bases from J, the junction contained 7 bases not matched to a gene. The germline gives CDR1 SGHKS, CDR2 YYEKEE (reference sequence).

CDR3 bases: TGTGCCAGCACGGCCGGGGGGGCCAACGTCCTGACTTTC. As protein: CASTAGGANVLTF. This rearrangement joins TRBV6-6 to TRBJ2-6; D gene unclear. V lost 7 bases and J lost 4, with 8 bases in between. The germline CDR1 and CDR2 sequences are MNHNY and SVGAGI (reference sequence). The CDR3 loop spans 13 amino acids.

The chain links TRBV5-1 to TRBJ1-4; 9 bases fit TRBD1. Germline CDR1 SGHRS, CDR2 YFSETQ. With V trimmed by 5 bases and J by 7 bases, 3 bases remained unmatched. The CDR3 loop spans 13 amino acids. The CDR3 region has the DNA TGCGCCAGCAGGGGACAGGGTGGTGAAAAACTGTTTTTT. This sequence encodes CASRGQGGEKLFF.

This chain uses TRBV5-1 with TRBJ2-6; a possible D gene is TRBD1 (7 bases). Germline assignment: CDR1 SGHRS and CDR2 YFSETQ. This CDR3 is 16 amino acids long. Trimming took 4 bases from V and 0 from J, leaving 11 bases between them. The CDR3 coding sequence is TGCGCCAGCAGCGCGGGACAGCGCTCTGGGGCCAACGTCCTGACTTTC. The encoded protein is CASSAGQRSGANVLTF.

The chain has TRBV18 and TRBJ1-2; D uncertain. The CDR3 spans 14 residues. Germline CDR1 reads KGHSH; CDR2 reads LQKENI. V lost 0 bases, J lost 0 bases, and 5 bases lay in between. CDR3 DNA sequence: TGTGCCAGCTCACCACCTAGCACTAACTATGGCTACACCTTC. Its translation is CASSPPSTNYGYTF.

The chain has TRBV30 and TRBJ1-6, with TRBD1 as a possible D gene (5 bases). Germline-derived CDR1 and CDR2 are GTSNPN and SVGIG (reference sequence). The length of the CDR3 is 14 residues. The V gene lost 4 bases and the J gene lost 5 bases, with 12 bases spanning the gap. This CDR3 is CAWIKGADNSPLHF. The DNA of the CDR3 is TGTGCCTGGATAAAAGGGGCGGATAATTCACCCCTCCACTTT. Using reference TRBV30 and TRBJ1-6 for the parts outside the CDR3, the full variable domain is SQTIHQWPATLVQPVGSPLSLECTVEGTSNPNLYWYRQAAGRGLQLLFYSVGIGQISSEVPQNLSASRPQDRQFILSSKKLLLSDSGFYLCAWIKGADNSPLHFGNGTRLTVT.

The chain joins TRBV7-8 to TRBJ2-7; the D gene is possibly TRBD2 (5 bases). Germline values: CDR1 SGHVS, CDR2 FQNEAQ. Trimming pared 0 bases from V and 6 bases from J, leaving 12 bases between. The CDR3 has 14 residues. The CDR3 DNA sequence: TGTGCCAGCAGCTTAGCTACTAGTTCTTCCGAGCAGTACTTC. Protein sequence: CASSLATSSSEQYF.

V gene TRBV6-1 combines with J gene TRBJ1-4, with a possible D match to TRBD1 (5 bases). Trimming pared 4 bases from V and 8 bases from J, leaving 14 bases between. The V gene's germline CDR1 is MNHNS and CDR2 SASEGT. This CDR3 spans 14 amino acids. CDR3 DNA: TGTGCCAGCAGTGTGGACCGGGGGTGGGAAAAACTGTTTTTT. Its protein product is CASSVDRGWEKLFF.

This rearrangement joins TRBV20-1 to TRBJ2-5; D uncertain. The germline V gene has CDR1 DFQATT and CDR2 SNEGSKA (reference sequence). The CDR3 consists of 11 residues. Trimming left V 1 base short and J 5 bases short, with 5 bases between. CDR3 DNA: TGCAGTGCTAGAGTAGTGGAGACCCAGTACTTC. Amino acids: CSARVVETQYF.

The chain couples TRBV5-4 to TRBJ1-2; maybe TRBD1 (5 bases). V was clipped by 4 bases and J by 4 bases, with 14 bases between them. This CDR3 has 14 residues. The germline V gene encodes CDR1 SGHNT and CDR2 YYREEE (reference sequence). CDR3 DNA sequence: TGTGCCAGCAGCAAGGAAGGGAGGGGCTATGGCTACACCTTC. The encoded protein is CASSKEGRGYGYTF.

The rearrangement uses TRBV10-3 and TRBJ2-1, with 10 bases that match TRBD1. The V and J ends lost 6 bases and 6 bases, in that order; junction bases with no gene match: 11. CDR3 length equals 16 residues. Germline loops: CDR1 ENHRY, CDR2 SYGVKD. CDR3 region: CAISNTRDRGPNEQFF. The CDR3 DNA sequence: TGTGCCATCAGCAACACGAGAGACAGGGGGCCCAATGAGCAGTTCTTC.

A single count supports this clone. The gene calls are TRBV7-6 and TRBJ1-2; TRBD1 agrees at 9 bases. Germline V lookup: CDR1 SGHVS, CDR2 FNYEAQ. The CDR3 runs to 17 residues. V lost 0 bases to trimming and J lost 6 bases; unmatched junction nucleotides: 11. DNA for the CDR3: TGTGCCAGCAGCTTAGCGTCATCGGGGACAGGGCATGATGGCTACACCTTC. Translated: CASSLASSGTGHDGYTF.

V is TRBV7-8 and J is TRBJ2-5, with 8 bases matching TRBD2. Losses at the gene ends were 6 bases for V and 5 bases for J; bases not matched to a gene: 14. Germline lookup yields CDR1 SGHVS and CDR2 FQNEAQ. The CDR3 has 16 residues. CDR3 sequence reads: CASRQTVDGRGETQYF. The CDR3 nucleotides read TGTGCCAGCAGACAGACAGTAGACGGGAGGGGGGAGACCCAGTACTTC.

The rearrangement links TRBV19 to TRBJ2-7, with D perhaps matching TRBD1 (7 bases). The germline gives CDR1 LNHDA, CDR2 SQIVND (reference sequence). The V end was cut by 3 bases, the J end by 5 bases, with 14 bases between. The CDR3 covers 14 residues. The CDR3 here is CASSIGQGGDEQYF. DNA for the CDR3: TGTGCCAGTAGTATTGGGCAGGGGGGAGACGAGCAGTACTTC.

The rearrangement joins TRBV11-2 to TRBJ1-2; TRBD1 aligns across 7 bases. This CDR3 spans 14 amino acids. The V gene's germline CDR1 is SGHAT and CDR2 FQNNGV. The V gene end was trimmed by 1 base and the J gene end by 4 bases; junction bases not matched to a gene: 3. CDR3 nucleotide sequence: TGTGCCAGCAGCTTAGTTACAGGGGCCTATGGCTACACCTTC. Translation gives CASSLVTGAYGYTF.

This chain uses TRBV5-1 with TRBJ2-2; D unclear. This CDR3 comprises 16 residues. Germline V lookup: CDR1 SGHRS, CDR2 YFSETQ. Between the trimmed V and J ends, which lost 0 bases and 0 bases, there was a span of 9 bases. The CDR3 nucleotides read TGCGCCAGCAGCTTGGAGGCAGGAGCGAACACCGGGGAGCTGTTTTTT. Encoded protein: CASSLEAGANTGELFF.